One and the same sample provided the 18 T cell receptor beta chains below, sequenced in a study of T cells in Graves' hyperthyroidism and ophthalmopathy. There were TCR beta CDR3 regions amplified from RNA transcripts. HTBI primers were the set used in a first-round RT-PCR of the TCR CDR3. TCRdb called the multiplex PCR reads again in MiXCR, with one record for every CDR3 protein. The table has roughly 660,000 distinct CDR3 sequences, 15% to 20% seen once. The sequencing sample was made of blood. These receptors came from a man aged 50 to 60 with Graves' hyperthyroidism.

The V gene is TRBV5-4, the J gene TRBJ2-2; tentative D call: TRBD2 (6 bases). Looked up from germline, CDR1 is SGHNT and CDR2 is YYREEE (reference sequence). The CDR3 consists of 15 residues. V lost 2 bases and J lost 4, with 12 bases in between. CDR3 in amino acids: CASSFRLDLTGELFF. Written as DNA, the CDR3 is TGTGCCAGCAGCTTTAGACTAGACCTCACCGGGGAGCTGTTTTTT.

This clonotype has a count of ten or more. This rearrangement joins TRBV3-1 to TRBJ2-1; the match to TRBD1 covers 10 bases. The CDR3 sequence is 16 residues long. Germline trimming cut 1 base from V and 0 bases from J; bases unmatched to any gene: 0. Germline values: CDR1 LGHDT, CDR2 YNNKEL (reference sequence). CDR3 protein: CASSQGDRGSYNEQFF. The CDR3 coding sequence is TGTGCCAGCAGCCAAGGGGACAGGGGCTCCTACAATGAGCAGTTCTTC.

The J gene is TRBJ2-1, the V gene TRBV4-1; 10 bases align to TRBD2. The CDR3 loop spans 17 amino acids. Losses at the gene ends were 2 bases for V and 3 bases for J; bases not matched to a gene: 7. In germline, CDR1 is MGHRA, CDR2 YSYEKL. Written as DNA, the CDR3 is TGCGCCAGCAGCCAACCAGCTAGCGGGAGAATCTACAATGAGCAGTTCTTC. Its protein is CASSQPASGRIYNEQFF.

This clonotype occurred a few times. The J gene is TRBJ2-7, the V gene TRBV6-2 or TRBV6-3, with 8 bases lining up with TRBD2. V shed 3 bases and J 2 bases; nucleotides not matched to a gene: 12. Germline values: CDR1 MNHEY, CDR2 SVGEGT. The CDR3 extends over 17 amino acids. The CDR3 DNA reads as TGTGCCAGCAGTTATTCTCCCTTGGGCGGGAGGACCTACGAGCAGTACTTC. It is translated as CASSYSPLGGRTYEQYF.

The rearrangement links TRBV5-5 to TRBJ2-1; D not certain. V lost 4 bases, J lost 8 bases, and 10 bases lay in between. The length of the CDR3 is 12 residues. CDR1 SGHKS and CDR2 YYEKEE come from the germline V gene (reference sequence). CDR3: CASSEYLDEQFF. CDR3 coding DNA: TGTGCCAGCAGCGAATACCTCGATGAGCAGTTCTTC.

This clonotype came up a few times. The chain has TRBV2 and TRBJ2-5; D may be TRBD1 (6 bases). Trimming took 6 bases from V and 2 from J, leaving 19 bases between them. The CDR3 contains 16 residues. Germline CDR1 SNHLY, CDR2 FYNNEI. CDR3 sequence reads: CASSLGAFLAQETQYF. The CDR3 DNA follows: TGTGCCAGCAGCTTGGGGGCGTTTTTAGCTCAAGAGACCCAGTACTTC.

In its sample, this clonotype was seen many times. The V gene is TRBV2, the J gene TRBJ1-1; TRBD1 matches 8 bases. The CDR3 extends over 14 amino acids. Germline CDR1 is SNHLY and CDR2 is FYNNEI. Trimming cost V 7 bases and J 2 bases; bases outside gene matches: 6. CDR3 residues: CASTGQVINTEAFF. Written as DNA, the CDR3 is TGTGCCAGCACGGGACAGGTGATTAACACTGAAGCTTTCTTT.

This clonotype came up a few times. Mismatch with germline at one junction end may stem from a read error. The chain recombines TRBV2 with TRBJ2-1; D remains unclear. CDR3 length: 15 residues. The germline V gene encodes CDR1 SNHLY and CDR2 FYNNEI. The DNA for the CDR3 is TGTGCCAGCAGTGAATATGCGGTAACCTACAAGGAGCAGTTCTTC. Translated: CASSEYAVTYKEQFF.

This clonotype has ten or more counts. The chain carries TRBV19 and TRBJ2-7; 10 bases align to TRBD2. In germline, CDR1 is LNHDA, CDR2 SQIVND (reference sequence). J gave up 3 bases and V 5 bases, and 4 bases lay outside the gene matches. The CDR3 is 14 residues long. The DNA for the CDR3 is TGTGCCAGTAGTCCGGCTAGCGGGAGCTACGAGCAGTACTTC. Amino acid sequence: CASSPASGSYEQYF.

This chain joins TRBV29-1 and TRBJ2-1; 7 bases match TRBD2. Germline V gene data show CDR1 as SQVTM and CDR2 as ANQGSEA. V dropped 7 bases and J dropped 0; count of bases not matched to a gene: 6. The CDR3 totals 14 residues. CDR3 loop: CSAKTSSSYNEQFF. The CDR3 coding sequence is TGCAGCGCCAAGACTAGCAGCTCCTACAATGAGCAGTTCTTC.

The sample holds one count of this clonotype. This sequence joins TRBV19 and TRBJ2-7; tentatively, D is TRBD1 or TRBD2 (5 bases each). The CDR3 is 14 residues long. Trimming left V 3 bases short and J 2 bases short, with 11 bases between. The germline V gene encodes CDR1 LNHDA and CDR2 SQIVND (reference sequence). In DNA form, the CDR3 reads TGTGCCAGTAGTATGTGGCAGGGACCCTACGAGCAGTACTTC. Its protein product is CASSMWQGPYEQYF.

This rearrangement joins TRBV20-1 to TRBJ2-3, with TRBD2 matching 8 bases. The V and J ends lost 3 bases and 4 bases, in that order; junction bases with no gene match: 6. The germline V gene has CDR1 DFQATT and CDR2 SNEGSKA (reference sequence). This CDR3 has 14 amino acids. In DNA form, the CDR3 reads TGCAGTGCTAGGGGTAGCGGGGTGGCAGATACGCAGTATTTT. Encoded protein: CSARGSGVADTQYF.

The J gene is TRBJ1-5, the V gene TRBV29-1; no clear D gene. CDR1 is SQVTM and CDR2 is ANQGSEA in the germline V gene. V was clipped by 1 base and J by 6 bases, with 10 bases between them. The CDR3 consists of 13 residues. In DNA form, the CDR3 reads TGCAGCGTTGAAGGCCAGGATGGTCAGCCCCAGCATTTT. This encodes CSVEGQDGQPQHF.

With respect to this clonotype: Compared with germline, one end of the junction differs, possibly owing to a read error. The CDR3 is CASSRVTGGLFF. The CDR3 DNA reads as TGTGCCAGCAGCCGCGTGACCGGGGGGCTGTTTTTT. The J gene is TRBJ2-2, the V gene TRBV14, with D perhaps TRBD2 (6 bases). This CDR3 has 12 residues. The germline V gene has CDR1 SGHDN and CDR2 FVKESK.

This clonotype was observed at least ten times. The gene calls are TRBV19 and TRBJ2-2, with D hard to call. V lost 7 bases and J lost 1, with 4 bases in between. Germline CDR1 and CDR2: LNHDA and SQIVND (reference sequence). This CDR3 has 12 amino acids. CDR3 sequence: CASNWNTGELFF. The CDR3 nucleotides are TGTGCCAGTAATTGGAACACCGGGGAGCTGTTTTTT.

This clonotype has only a few counts. The chain is built from TRBV9 and TRBJ2-7; D tentatively reads TRBD1 or TRBD2 (5 bases each). This CDR3 is 14 amino acids long. With 0 bases removed from V and 4 bases from J, the gap between germline ends came to 11 bases. CDR1 and CDR2 (germline): SGDLS, YYNGEE. CDR3 DNA: TGTGCCAGCAGCGTAGTAGGCAGGGAGTACGAGCAGTACTTC. This sequence encodes CASSVVGREYEQYF.

This chain connects TRBV10-3 to TRBJ2-3, with 11 positions matching TRBD2. The trim removed 4 bases at V and 5 bases at J, leaving 11 bases unmatched. Germline V gene sequence: CDR1 ENHRY, CDR2 SYGVKD. The CDR3 runs 17 residues. As DNA, the CDR3 is TGTGCCATCAGTGGGAGAATACTAGCGGGAGTGGTAGATACGCAGTATTTT. Translating it yields CAISGRILAGVVDTQYF.

This clonotype was found many times. J is TRBJ1-6 and V is TRBV7-9; 7 positions match TRBD1. CDR1 is SEHNR, CDR2 FQNEAQ, per germline (reference sequence). The ends lost 6 bases at V and 9 bases at J; junction bases unmatched: 11. The CDR3 contains 15 residues. CDR3 in amino acids: CASRSRQGVSSPLHF. The CDR3 DNA is TGTGCCAGCAGAAGTCGACAGGGAGTCTCTTCACCCCTCCACTTT.